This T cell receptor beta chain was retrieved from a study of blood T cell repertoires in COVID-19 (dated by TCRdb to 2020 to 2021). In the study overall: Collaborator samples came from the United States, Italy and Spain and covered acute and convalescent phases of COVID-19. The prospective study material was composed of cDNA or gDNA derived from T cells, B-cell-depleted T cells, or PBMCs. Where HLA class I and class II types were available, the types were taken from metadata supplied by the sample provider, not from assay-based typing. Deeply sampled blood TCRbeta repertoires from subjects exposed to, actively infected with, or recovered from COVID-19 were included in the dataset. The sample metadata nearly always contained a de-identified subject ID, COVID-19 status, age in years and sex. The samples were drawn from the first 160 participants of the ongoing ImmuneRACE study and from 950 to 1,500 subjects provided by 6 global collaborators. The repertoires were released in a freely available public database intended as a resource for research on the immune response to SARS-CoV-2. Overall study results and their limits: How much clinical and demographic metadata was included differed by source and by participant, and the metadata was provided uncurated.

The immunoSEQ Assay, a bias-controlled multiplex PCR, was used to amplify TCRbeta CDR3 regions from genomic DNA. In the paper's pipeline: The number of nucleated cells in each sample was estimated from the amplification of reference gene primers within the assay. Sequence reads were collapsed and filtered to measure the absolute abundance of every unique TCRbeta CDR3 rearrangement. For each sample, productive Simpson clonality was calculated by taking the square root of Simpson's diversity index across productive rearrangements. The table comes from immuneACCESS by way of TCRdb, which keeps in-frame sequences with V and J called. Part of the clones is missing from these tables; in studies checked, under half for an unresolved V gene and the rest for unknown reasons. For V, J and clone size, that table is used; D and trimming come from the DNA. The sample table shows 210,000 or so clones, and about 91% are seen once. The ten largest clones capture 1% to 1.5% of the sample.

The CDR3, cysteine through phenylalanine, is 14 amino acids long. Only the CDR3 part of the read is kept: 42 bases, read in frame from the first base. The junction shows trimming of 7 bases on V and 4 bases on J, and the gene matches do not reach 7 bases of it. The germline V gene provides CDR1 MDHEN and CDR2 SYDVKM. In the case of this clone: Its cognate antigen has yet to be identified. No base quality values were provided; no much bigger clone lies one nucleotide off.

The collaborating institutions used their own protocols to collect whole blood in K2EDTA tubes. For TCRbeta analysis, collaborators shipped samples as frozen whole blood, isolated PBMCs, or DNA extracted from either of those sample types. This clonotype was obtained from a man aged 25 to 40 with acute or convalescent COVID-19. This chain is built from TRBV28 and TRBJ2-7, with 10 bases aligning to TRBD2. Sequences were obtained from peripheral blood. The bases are TGTGCCAGCATCCGAGCGGGGGGGCTGTACGAGCAGTACTTC. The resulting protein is CASIRAGGLYEQYF.